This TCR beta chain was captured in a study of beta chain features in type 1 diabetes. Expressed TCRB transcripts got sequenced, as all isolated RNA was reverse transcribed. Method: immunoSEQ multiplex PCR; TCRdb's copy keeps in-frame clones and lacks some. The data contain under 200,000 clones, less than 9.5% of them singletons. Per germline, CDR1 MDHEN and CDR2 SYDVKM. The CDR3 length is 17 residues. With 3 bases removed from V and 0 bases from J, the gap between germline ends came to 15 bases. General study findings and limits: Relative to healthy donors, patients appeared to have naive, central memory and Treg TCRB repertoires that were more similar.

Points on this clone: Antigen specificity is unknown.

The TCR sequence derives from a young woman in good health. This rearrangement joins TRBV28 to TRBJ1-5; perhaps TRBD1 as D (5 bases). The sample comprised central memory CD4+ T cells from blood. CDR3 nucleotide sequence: TGTGCCAGCAGTTTCCAGGGTTCGACGTATAGCAATCAGCCCCAGCATTTT. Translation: CASSFQGSTYSNQPQHF.